The source of this T cell receptor (beta chain) is a study of beta chain features in type 1 diabetes. Study-wide results and limits: TCRB rearrangement may or may not be influenced by HLA type; here this remained unresolved. The study found moderately but significantly shorter TCRB CDR3s in all four CD4+ subsets of Type 1 diabetes patients. PCR may have favored shorter templates equally in patients and controls.

The isolated RNA, all of it, was reverse transcribed, so expressed TCRB transcripts were what got sequenced. Reads from naive, central memory and regulatory T cell samples averaged about 3.3 million. The repertoire was sequenced with immunoSEQ multiplex PCR; TCRdb's copy has only in-frame clones and lacks some. The table lists 300,000 to 350,000 clones, roughly 8.8% of them singletons. Sorted populations all exceeded 98% purity. This clone has only a few counts. Its specificity is not known. Sequencing used central memory CD4+ T cells from blood. This sequence was found in a man aged 30-40 years with type 1 diabetes.

The CDR3 reads CASTNRGGPDTQYF. In DNA, the CDR3 is TGTGCCAGCACAAACCGCGGGGGCCCAGATACGCAGTATTTT. The rearrangement links TRBV27 to TRBJ2-3; D is possibly TRBD2 (7 bases). The CDR3 is made up of 14 amino acids. Germline-derived CDR1 and CDR2 are MNHEY and SMNVEV (reference sequence). Trimming shortened V by 7 bases and J by 4 bases, and 15 bases separated the two germline ends.